The rows below give T cell receptor beta chains drawn from one sample of a study of CD8 T cells in Susac syndrome. Each CDR3 protein is one row after TCRdb ran MiXCR on the immunoSEQ multiplex PCR reads. The sample lists hundreds of thousands of distinct CDR3 sequences; around 95% were seen once. What was sequenced was CD4+ T cells from PBMCs. The receptors originated from a human donor with multiple sclerosis. Both conserved end residues are trimmed from each CDR3. Each record gives: V gene, clone size, CDR3 protein. Size values are once, few and many counts, or a class for expanded clones, and some rows have none.

v_gene: TRBV5-1
abundance: -
CDR3aa: ASSLEVGEDQPQH

v_gene: TRBV19
abundance: -
CDR3aa: ASSREGLDTGELF

v_gene: TRBV5-1
abundance: -
CDR3aa: ASSLGTDNEQF

v_gene: TRBV20-1
abundance: -
CDR3aa: SAGREALGHTEAF

v_gene: TRBV24-1
abundance: once
CDR3aa: ATSDRLRTGELF

v_gene: TRBV19
abundance: -
CDR3aa: ASSKPAAHPNEKLF

v_gene: TRBV19
abundance: -
CDR3aa: ASSRQGARNEQF

v_gene: TRBV20-1
abundance: -
CDR3aa: SARRAGRDTGELF

v_gene: TRBV7-2
abundance: once
CDR3aa: ASSPNYYGYT

v_gene: TRBV24-1
abundance: -
CDR3aa: ATGRGADGYT

v_gene: TRBV10-3
abundance: -
CDR3aa: AISEWGTSGNEQF

v_gene: TRBV12-3/TRBV12-4
abundance: -
CDR3aa: ASSTSTGVGNQPQH

v_gene: TRBV7-6
abundance: -
CDR3aa: ASSFGDPRDEKLF

v_gene: TRBV21-1
abundance: -
CDR3aa: ASSKEENLKPFRNEQF

v_gene: TRBV19
abundance: -
CDR3aa: ASSPQLDYGYT

v_gene: TRBV12-5
abundance: -
CDR3aa: ASGLPGLAGEPQY

v_gene: TRBV7-3
abundance: -
CDR3aa: ASSRGTGGPNTEAF

v_gene: TRBV6-1
abundance: -
CDR3aa: ASCPGAWADTQY

v_gene: TRBV14
abundance: -
CDR3aa: ASSPPSGGGTGELF

v_gene: TRBV2
abundance: -
CDR3aa: ASRGLAGGINNEQF

v_gene: TRBV5-1
abundance: -
CDR3aa: ASSPLGDRGRAF

v_gene: TRBV29-1
abundance: -
CDR3aa: SPGVAGEQF

v_gene: TRBV7-9
abundance: -
CDR3aa: ASSGLGGPRETQY

v_gene: TRBV7-3
abundance: -
CDR3aa: ASSLVLSGDTQY

v_gene: TRBV29-1
abundance: -
CDR3aa: SVHDRRHTGELF

v_gene: TRBV3-1
abundance: -
CDR3aa: ASSRMDRDGELF